This T cell receptor beta chain was captured by sequencing in a study of control samples from healthy donors and cancer patients. The trim removed 0 bases at V and 4 bases at J, leaving 8 bases unmatched. This CDR3 spans 16 amino acids. CDR1 and CDR2 (germline): LGHNA, YNFKEQ. Assay: immunoSEQ multiplex PCR; the TCRdb copy retains only in-frame clones and omits some. The table shows about 150,000 clones, with 85% to 95% occurring only once. This receptor was obtained from a man in his sixties with colorectal cancer. The chain joins TRBV4-2 to TRBJ1-2, with TRBD1 identical over 7 bases. The sequenced sample consisted of PBMCs. The CDR3 region has the DNA TGTGCCAGCAGCCAAGAAGATAGCGGGACAGCCTATGGCTACACCTTC. Translation: CASSQEDSGTAYGYTF.